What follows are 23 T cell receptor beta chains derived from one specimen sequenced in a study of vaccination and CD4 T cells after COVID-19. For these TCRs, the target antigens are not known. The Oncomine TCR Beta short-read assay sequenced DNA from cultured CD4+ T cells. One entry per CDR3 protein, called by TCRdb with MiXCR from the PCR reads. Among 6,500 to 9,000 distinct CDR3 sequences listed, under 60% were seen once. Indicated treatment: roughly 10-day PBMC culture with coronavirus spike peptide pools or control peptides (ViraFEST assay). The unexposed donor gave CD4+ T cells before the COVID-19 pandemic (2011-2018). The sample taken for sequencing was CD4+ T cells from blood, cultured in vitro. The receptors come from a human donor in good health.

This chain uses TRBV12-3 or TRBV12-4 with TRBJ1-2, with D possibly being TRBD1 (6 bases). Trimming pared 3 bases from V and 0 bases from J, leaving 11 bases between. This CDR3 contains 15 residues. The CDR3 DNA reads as TGTGCCAGCAGTTTTTCCGACAGGTCTAACTATGGCTACACCTTC. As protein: CASSFSDRSNYGYTF.

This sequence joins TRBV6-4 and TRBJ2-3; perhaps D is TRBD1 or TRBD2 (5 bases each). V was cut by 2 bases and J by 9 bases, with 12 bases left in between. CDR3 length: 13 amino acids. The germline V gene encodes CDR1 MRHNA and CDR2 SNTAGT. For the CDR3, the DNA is TGTGCCAGCAGTGACGACGGGACGGGAACGCAGTATTTT. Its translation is CASSDDGTGTQYF.

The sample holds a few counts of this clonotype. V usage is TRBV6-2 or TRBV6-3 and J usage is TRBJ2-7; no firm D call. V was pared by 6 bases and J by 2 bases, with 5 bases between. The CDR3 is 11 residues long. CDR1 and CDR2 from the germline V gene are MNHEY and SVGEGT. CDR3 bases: TGTGCCAGCAGCGAGACCTACGAGCAGTACTTC. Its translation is CASSETYEQYF.

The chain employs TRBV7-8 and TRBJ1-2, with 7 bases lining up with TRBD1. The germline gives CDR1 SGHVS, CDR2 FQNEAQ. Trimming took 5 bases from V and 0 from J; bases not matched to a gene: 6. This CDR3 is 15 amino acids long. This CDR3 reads CASSPGQITNYGYTF. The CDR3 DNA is TGTGCCAGCAGCCCGGGACAGATAACTAACTATGGCTACACCTTC.

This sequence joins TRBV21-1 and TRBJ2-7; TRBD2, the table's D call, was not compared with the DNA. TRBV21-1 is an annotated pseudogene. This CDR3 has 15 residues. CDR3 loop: CASSKLAGVTYEQYF. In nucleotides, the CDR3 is TGTGCCAGCAGCAAACTAGCGGGAGTAACCTACGAGCAGTACTTC.

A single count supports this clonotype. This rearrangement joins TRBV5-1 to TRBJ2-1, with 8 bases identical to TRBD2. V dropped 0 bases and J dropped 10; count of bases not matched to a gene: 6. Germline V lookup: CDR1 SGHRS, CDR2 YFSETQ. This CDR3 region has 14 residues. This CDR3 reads CASSLGLANDEQFF. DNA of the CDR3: TGCGCCAGCAGCTTGGGACTAGCGAACGACGAGCAGTTCTTC.

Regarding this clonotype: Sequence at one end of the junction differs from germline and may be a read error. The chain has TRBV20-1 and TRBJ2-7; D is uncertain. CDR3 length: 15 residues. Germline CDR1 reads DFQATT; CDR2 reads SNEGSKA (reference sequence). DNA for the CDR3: TGCAGAGCTAATATTCCCGGCTCAAGCTCCTACGAGCAGTACTTC. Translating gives CRANIPGSSSYEQYF.

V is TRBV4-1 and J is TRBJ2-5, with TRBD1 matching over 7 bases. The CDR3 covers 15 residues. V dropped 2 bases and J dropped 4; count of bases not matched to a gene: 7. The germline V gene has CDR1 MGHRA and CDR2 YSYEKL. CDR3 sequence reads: CASSQREAGGETQYF. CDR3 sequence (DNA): TGCGCCAGCAGCCAACGAGAGGCAGGGGGAGAGACCCAGTACTTC.

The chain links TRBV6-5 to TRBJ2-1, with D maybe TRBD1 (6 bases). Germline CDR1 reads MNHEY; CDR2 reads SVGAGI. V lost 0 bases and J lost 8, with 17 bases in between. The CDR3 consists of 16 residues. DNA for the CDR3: TGTGCCAGCAGTTACTCTCTCCAGGGGTCGAACTATGAGCAGTTCTTC. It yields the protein CASSYSLQGSNYEQFF.

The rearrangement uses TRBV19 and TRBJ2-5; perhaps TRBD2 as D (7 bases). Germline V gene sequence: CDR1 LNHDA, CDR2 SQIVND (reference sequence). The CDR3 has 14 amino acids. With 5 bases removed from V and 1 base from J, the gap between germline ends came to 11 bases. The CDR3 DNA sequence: TGTGCCAGTAGTTTGGGGGGGCTCCAAGAGACCCAGTACTTC. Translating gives CASSLGGLQETQYF.

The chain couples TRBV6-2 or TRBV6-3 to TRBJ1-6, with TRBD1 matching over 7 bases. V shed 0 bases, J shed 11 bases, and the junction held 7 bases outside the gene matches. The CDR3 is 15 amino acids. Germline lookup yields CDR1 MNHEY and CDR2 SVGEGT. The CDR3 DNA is TGTGCCAGCAGTTACTCCGGGACAGATACGACACCCCTCCACTTT. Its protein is CASSYSGTDTTPLHF.

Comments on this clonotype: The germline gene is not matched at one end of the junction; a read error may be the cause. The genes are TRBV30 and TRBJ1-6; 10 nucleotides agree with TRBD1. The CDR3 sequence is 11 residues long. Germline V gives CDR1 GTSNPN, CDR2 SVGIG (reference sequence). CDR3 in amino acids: CAGRDRGRLHF. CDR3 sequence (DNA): TGTGCCGGGAGGGACAGGGGTCGCCTCCACTTT. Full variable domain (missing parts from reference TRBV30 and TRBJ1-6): SQTIHQWPATLVQPVGSPLSLECTVEGTSNPNLYWYRQAAGRGLQLLFYSVGIGQISSEVPQNLSASRPQDRQFILSSKKLLLSDSGFYLCAGRDRGRLHFGNGTRLTVT.

The DNA of the CDR3 is TGTGCCACCCGAAACGGCCTAAGGGACACTGAAGCTTTCTTT. Amino acid sequence: CATRNGLRDTEAFF. The chain combines TRBV5-3 with TRBJ1-1; D ambiguous. TRBV5-3 is an open reading frame, and its role is uncertain. V was pared by 9 bases and J by 3 bases, with 18 bases between. The CDR3 covers 14 residues.

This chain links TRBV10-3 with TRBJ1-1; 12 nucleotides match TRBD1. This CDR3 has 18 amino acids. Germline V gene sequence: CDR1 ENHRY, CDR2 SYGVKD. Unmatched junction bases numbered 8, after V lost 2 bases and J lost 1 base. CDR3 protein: CAISEIDGTGGRNTEAFF. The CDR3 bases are TGTGCCATCAGTGAGATTGACGGGACAGGGGGCCGGAACACTGAAGCTTTCTTT.

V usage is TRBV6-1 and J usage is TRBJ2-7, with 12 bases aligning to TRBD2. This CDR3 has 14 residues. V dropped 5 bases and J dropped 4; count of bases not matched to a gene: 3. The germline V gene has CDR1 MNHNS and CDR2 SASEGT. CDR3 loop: CASSRTSGTYEQYF. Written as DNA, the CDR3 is TGTGCCAGCAGTCGGACTAGCGGGACTTACGAGCAGTACTTC.

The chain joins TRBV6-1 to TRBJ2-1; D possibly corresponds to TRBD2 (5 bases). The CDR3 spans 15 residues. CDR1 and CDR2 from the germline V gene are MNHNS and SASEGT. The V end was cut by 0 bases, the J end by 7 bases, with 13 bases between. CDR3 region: CASSEATEGKNEQFF. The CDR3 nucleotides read TGTGCCAGCAGTGAAGCAACAGAGGGCAAGAATGAGCAGTTCTTC.

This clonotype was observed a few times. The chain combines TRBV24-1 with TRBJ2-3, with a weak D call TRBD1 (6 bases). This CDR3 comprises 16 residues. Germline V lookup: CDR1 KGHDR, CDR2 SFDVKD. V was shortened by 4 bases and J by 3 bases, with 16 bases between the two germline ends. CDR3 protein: CATSDLQGRGTDTQYF. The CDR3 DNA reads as TGTGCCACCAGTGACTTACAGGGAAGAGGGACAGATACGCAGTATTTT.

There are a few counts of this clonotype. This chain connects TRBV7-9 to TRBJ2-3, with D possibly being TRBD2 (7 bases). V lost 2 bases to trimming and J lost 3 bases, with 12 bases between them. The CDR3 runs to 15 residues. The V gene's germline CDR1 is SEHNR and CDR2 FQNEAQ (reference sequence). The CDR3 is CASSLLAGATDTQYF. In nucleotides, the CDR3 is TGTGCCAGCAGCTTACTTGCGGGGGCTACAGATACGCAGTATTTT.

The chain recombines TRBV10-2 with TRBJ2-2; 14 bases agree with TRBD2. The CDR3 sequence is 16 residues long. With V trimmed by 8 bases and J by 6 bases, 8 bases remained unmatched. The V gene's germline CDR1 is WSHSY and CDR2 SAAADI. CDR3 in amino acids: CASGGLAGGLSGELFF. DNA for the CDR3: TGCGCCAGCGGCGGACTAGCGGGGGGTTTGTCCGGGGAGCTGTTTTTT.

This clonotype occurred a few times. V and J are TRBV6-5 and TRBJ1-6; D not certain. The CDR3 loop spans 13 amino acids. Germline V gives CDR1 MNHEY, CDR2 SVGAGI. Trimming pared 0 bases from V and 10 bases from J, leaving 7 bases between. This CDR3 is CASSYSKASPLHF. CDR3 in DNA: TGTGCCAGCAGTTACTCGAAGGCCTCACCCCTCCACTTT.

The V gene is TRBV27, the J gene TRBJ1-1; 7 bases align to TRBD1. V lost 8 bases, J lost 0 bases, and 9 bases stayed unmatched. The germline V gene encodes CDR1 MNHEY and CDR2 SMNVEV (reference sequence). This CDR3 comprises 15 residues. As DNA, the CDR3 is TGTGCCAGCCGAGGGGCAGGGGGGGTGAACACTGAAGCTTTCTTT. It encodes CASRGAGGVNTEAFF.

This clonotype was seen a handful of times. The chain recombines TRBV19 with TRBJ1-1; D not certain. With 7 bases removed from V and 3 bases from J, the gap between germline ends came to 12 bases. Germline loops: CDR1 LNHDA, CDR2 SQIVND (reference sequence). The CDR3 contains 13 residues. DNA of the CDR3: TGTGCCAGTACTAAATATGTCGACACTGAAGCTTTCTTT. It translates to CASTKYVDTEAFF.

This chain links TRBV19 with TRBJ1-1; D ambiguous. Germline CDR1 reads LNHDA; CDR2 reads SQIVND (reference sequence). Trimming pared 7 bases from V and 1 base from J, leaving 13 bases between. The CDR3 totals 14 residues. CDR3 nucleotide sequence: TGTGCCAGTATCCCTCGGACGAAGAACACTGAAGCTTTCTTT. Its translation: CASIPRTKNTEAFF.